The 3 T cell receptor beta chains in this list originate from one sample, sequenced in a study of blood T cell repertoires in COVID-19. The method was immunoSEQ multiplex PCR; TCRdb's version includes in-frame clones alone and lacks a portion of them. The repertoire holds some 300,000 clones, with approximately 90% as singletons. Sequenced input: peripheral blood. These receptors all come from a woman aged 45-65 years with COVID-19, enrolled during active disease.

This chain connects TRBV5-1 to TRBJ1-3; D is ambiguous. The CDR3 contains 13 residues. Deletions cut 4 bases from V and 1 base from J, with 6 bases between. CDR1 and CDR2 (germline): SGHRS, YFSETQ. The CDR3 DNA follows: TGCGCCAGCAGCGCAGATTCTGGAAACACCATATATTTT. It translates to CASSADSGNTIYF.

This clone was detected only a few times. V gene TRBV12-3 or TRBV12-4 combines with J gene TRBJ2-2; maybe TRBD1 (5 bases). The CDR3 has 12 residues. V was trimmed by 6 bases and J by 6 bases, leaving 8 bases between them. The CDR3 nucleotides read TGTGCCAGCAGAAGGGGCGCCGGGGAGCTGTTTTTT. This translates into CASRRGAGELFF.

V gene TRBV21-1 combines with J gene TRBJ2-4; TRBD2 is the table's D call and was not checked against the DNA. TRBV21-1 is flagged as a pseudogene. The CDR3 is made up of 22 amino acids. The chain's CDR3 is CASSKGAYPGLAGDGAKNIQYF. The CDR3 region has the DNA TGTGCCAGCAGCAAAGGGGCCTATCCGGGACTAGCGGGAGATGGCGCCAAAAACATTCAGTACTTC.